This TCR beta chain emerged from a study of regulatory T cells in long-lasting Graves disease. Study summary: By definition, persistent Graves' disease involved antithyroid drugs for over 5 years alongside positive TSH receptor antibodies.

Points from the study as a whole: Persistent cases favored TRBV28, TRBJ1-2 and TRBJ2-5.

This clonotype has at least ten counts. Its antigen is not known. Combining iRepertoire HTBI primers with Arm-PCR of CDR3 regions, the authors built TCR beta libraries. TCRdb reprocessed the multiplex PCR reads via MiXCR and lists one record per CDR3 protein. Here the sample spans some 470,000 distinct CDR3 sequences, 20% to 25% being singletons. The time point here: persistent/refractory GD, antithyroid drugs over 5 years with positive TRAb. Extracted PBMC RNA gave rise to the TCR library. It was American Thyroid Association guidelines that determined Graves' disease diagnosis. From each patient, around 9 milliliters of peripheral blood was drawn and collected into an EDTA anticoagulant tube. Germline V gives CDR1 SNHLY, CDR2 FYNNEI. V dropped 7 bases and J dropped 2; count of bases not matched to a gene: 20. This CDR3 comprises 19 residues.

The sequence came from a female donor with Graves disease. The rearrangement joins TRBV2 to TRBJ2-7; TRBD1 aligns across 10 bases. The sample was peripheral blood mononuclear cells (PBMCs), taken when the disease was refractory, from a patient treated with antithyroid drugs. CDR3 DNA: TGTGCCAGCACCGCCGTCGACAGGGGGCGTCCCACCATAACCTACGAGCAGTACTTC. Its protein product is CASTAVDRGRPTITYEQYF.